Shown below are 23 T cell receptor beta chains from a single sample sequenced in a study of lymphopenia after photon versus proton radiotherapy. Profiling relied on immunoSEQ multiplex PCR, and the TCRdb table lists in-frame clones only, not all of them. The sample gives around 20,000 clones, nearly 95% of which show up once; approximately 9.4% is in the top ten. The sample consisted of peripheral blood, taken from a patient treated with proton-based radiotherapy. All receptors come from a woman between 65 and 79 years old with pancreatic cancer. Some clones in this sample may be carry-over from other donors' samples.

This chain links TRBV4-1 with TRBJ2-2; D is undetermined. V shed 1 base and J shed 2 bases, with 8 bases lying between them. This CDR3 region has 15 residues. Per germline, CDR1 MGHRA and CDR2 YSYEKL. The CDR3 nucleotides are TGCGCCAGCAGCCAAGTAATGTCTAACACCGGGGAGCTGTTTTTT. Amino acids: CASSQVMSNTGELFF.

The chain couples TRBV11-3 to TRBJ2-1, with TRBD1 matching over 10 bases. The CDR3 extends over 16 amino acids. V was clipped by 0 bases and J by 8 bases; unmatched bases: 7. CDR1 and CDR2 (germline): SGHNT, YENEEA. CDR3 bases: TGTGCCAGCAGCTTAGAACGGACAGGGGGAGGCTATGAGCAGTTCTTC. Its translation: CASSLERTGGGYEQFF.

V is TRBV7-9 and J is TRBJ2-6, with D possibly being TRBD2 (7 bases). V lost 8 bases and J 0 bases, leaving 20 bases between the germline ends. CDR3 length equals 18 residues. Germline V gene data show CDR1 as SEHNR and CDR2 as FQNEAQ (reference sequence). Here the CDR3 DNA reads TGTGCCAGCTTCGGGGGGCAGGGCCAATTCTCTGGGGCCAACGTCCTGACTTTC. This sequence encodes CASFGGQGQFSGANVLTF.

The genes are TRBV30 and TRBJ1-1; D unresolved. The CDR3 sequence is 12 residues long. V was cut by 3 bases and J by 1 base, with 6 bases left in between. Germline V gene sequence: CDR1 GTSNPN, CDR2 SVGIG (reference sequence). The CDR3 spells CAWRRTNTEAFF. DNA of the CDR3: TGTGCCTGGAGGAGAACGAACACTGAAGCTTTCTTT.

The V call is TRBV30, the J call TRBJ1-1, with 8 positions matching TRBD1. Germline CDR1 and CDR2: GTSNPN and SVGIG (reference sequence). The V segment lost 2 bases and the J segment 10 bases; nucleotides outside the gene matches: 9. The CDR3 is made up of 13 amino acids. This CDR3 is CAWSPGGTGLAFF. The CDR3 DNA reads as TGTGCCTGGAGTCCTGGAGGGACAGGCTTAGCTTTCTTT.

This chain uses TRBV18 with TRBJ2-3, with 9 bases fitting TRBD2. The V gene's germline CDR1 is KGHSH and CDR2 LQKENI. CDR3 size: 16 residues. Trimming cost V 6 bases and J 0 bases; bases outside gene matches: 7. CDR3 residues: CASSTTSGLSTDTQYF. The DNA for the CDR3 is TGTGCCAGCTCTACGACTAGCGGACTTAGCACAGATACGCAGTATTTT.

The rearrangement joins TRBV7-2 to TRBJ2-7; unclear D gene. Trimming took off 5 bases at V and 7 bases at J, with 15 bases between the two ends. This CDR3 spans 13 amino acids. Germline CDR1 reads SGHTA; CDR2 reads FQGNSA. The DNA of the CDR3 is TGTGCCAGCAGCATCCAGCGAGCTTGGGAGCAGTACTTC. This codes for CASSIQRAWEQYF.

This chain uses TRBV5-5 with TRBJ1-1, with D uncertain. The CDR3 length is 12 residues. Deletions cut 4 bases from V and 7 bases from J, with 11 bases between. Germline assignment: CDR1 SGHKS and CDR2 YYEKEE (reference sequence). The CDR3 DNA is TGTGCCAGCAGCCAAGTCGGCCGTGAAGCTTTCTTT. Protein sequence: CASSQVGREAFF.

The V and J genes are TRBV28 and TRBJ1-2, with D possibly matching TRBD1 (5 bases). V lost 8 bases, J lost 2 bases, and 12 bases lay in between. The CDR3 length is 13 residues. From germline, CDR1 is MDHEN and CDR2 SYDVKM. The CDR3 DNA follows: TGTGCCAGCGAAAGGGGATTAAACTATGGCTACACCTTC. Amino acid sequence: CASERGLNYGYTF.

The chain combines TRBV28 with TRBJ2-2, with 15 nucleotides matching TRBD2. This CDR3 comprises 18 residues. V lost 8 bases to trimming and J lost 3 bases; unmatched junction nucleotides: 10. Germline V gives CDR1 MDHEN, CDR2 SYDVKM. The CDR3 spells CASGDTGLAGGDTGELFF. The CDR3 DNA reads TGTGCCAGCGGGGACACGGGACTAGCGGGAGGAGACACCGGGGAGCTGTTTTTT.

This chain links TRBV11-2 with TRBJ1-1, with 8 bases identical to TRBD1. The germline gives CDR1 SGHAT, CDR2 FQNNGV. The CDR3 is 14 amino acids. V trimming: 4 bases; J trimming: 5 bases; junction bases outside the gene matches: 6. DNA of the CDR3: TGTGCCAGCAGCTCAACAGGGGGAGGGACTGAAGCTTTCTTT. It specifies CASSSTGGGTEAFF.

The gene calls are TRBV19 and TRBJ2-5; TRBD2 agrees at 7 bases. The J call may be faulty, since TRBJ2-7 better matches the DNA end. The CDR3 length is 12 residues. CDR1 is LNHDA and CDR2 is SQIVND in the germline V gene (reference sequence). CDR3 sequence: CARAGSPYEQYF. CDR3 bases: TGTGCCCGAGCGGGATCCCCCTACGAGCAGTACTTC.

Here the CDR3 reads CASSPGLAGGETQYF. The CDR3 DNA reads as TGTGCCAGCAGCCCGGGACTAGCGGGAGGAGAGACCCAGTACTTC. V is TRBV5-4 and J is TRBJ2-5; 15 bases map to TRBD2. Looked up from germline, CDR1 is SGHNT and CDR2 is YYREEE (reference sequence). The CDR3 length is 15 residues. V lost 4 bases and J lost 4; bases outside the gene matches: 2.

V is TRBV6-6 and J is TRBJ1-6; TRBD1 matches at 9 bases. The CDR3 covers 14 residues. The ends lost 2 bases at V and 10 bases at J; junction bases unmatched: 3. The V gene's germline CDR1 is MNHNY and CDR2 SVGAGI (reference sequence). Here the CDR3 DNA reads TGTGCCAGCAGTTACGACAGGGGGAACTCACCCCTCCACTTT. It specifies CASSYDRGNSPLHF.

CDR3 region: CASSLVPRRTQYF. CDR3 in DNA: TGTGCCAGCAGCTTAGTACCTAGGAGGACGCAGTATTTT. This chain links TRBV7-2 with TRBJ2-3; weak D call: TRBD2 (5 bases). Germline V gene sequence: CDR1 SGHTA, CDR2 FQGNSA. The V gene lost 1 base and the J gene lost 9 bases, with 11 bases spanning the gap. The CDR3 has 13 residues.

The chain uses TRBV29-1 and TRBJ1-4; no clear D. Trimming left V 3 bases short and J 8 bases short, with 10 bases between. The CDR3 consists of 12 residues. Germline loops: CDR1 SQVTM, CDR2 ANQGSEA. CDR3 bases: TGCAGCGTTGACGGGTTTGGAGAAAAACTGTTTTTT. This translates into CSVDGFGEKLFF.

The chain uses TRBV27 and TRBJ1-1, with D possibly being TRBD1 (5 bases). The germline V gene has CDR1 MNHEY and CDR2 SMNVEV (reference sequence). The CDR3 extends over 14 amino acids. The V end lost 5 bases, the J end lost 3 bases, and 13 bases lay between the germline ends. The CDR3 here is CASSPPGGYTEAFF. Written as DNA, the CDR3 is TGTGCCAGCAGTCCCCCGGGGGGATACACTGAAGCTTTCTTT.

The rearrangement links TRBV19 to TRBJ1-6; 11 nucleotides line up with TRBD1. V gave up 10 bases and J gave up 7 bases; unmatched junction bases: 9. The CDR3 consists of 15 residues. CDR1 is LNHDA, CDR2 SQIVND, per germline (reference sequence). CDR3 protein: CATRLGQGVNSPLHF. The CDR3 region has the DNA TGTGCCACCAGATTGGGACAGGGGGTGAATTCACCCCTCCACTTT. Looking up the rest from reference TRBV19 and TRBJ1-6 gives the full variable domain: DGGITQSPKYLFRKEGQNVTLSCEQNLNHDAMYWYRQDPGQGLRLIYYSQIVNDFQKGDIAEGYSVSREKKESFPLTVTSAQKNPTAFYLCATRLGQGVNSPLHFGNGTRLTVT.

This chain uses TRBV15 with TRBJ2-1; D not certain. Germline CDR1 is LNHNV and CDR2 is YYDKDF (reference sequence). This CDR3 is 14 amino acids long. V gave up 3 bases and J gave up 7 bases, with 13 bases separating them. The CDR3 sequence: CATSRTLGSNEQFF. DNA for the CDR3: TGTGCCACCAGCAGGACCCTCGGGTCGAATGAGCAGTTCTTC. The variable domain in full, completed from reference TRBV15 and TRBJ2-1, reads DAMVIQNPRYQVTQFGKPVTLSCSQTLNHNVMYWYQQKSSQAPKLLFHYYDKDFNNEADTPDNFQSRRPNTSFCFLDIRSPGLGDTAMYLCATSRTLGSNEQFFGPGTRLTVL.

V gene TRBV5-4 combines with J gene TRBJ2-7, with D possibly matching TRBD2 (5 bases). Germline assignment: CDR1 SGHNT and CDR2 YYREEE (reference sequence). With 0 bases removed from V and 0 bases from J, the gap between germline ends came to 22 bases. The CDR3 consists of 19 residues. CDR3 sequence: CASSLGGSPWALGSYEQYF. DNA for the CDR3: TGTGCCAGCAGCTTGGGAGGGTCCCCTTGGGCGTTGGGCTCCTACGAGCAGTACTTC.

The CDR3 loop reads CASSPYDRGEQYF. In nucleotides, the CDR3 is TGTGCCAGCAGCCCCTACGACAGGGGCGAGCAGTACTTC. The chain links TRBV7-9 to TRBJ2-7; 8 bases map to TRBD1. The CDR3 length is 13 residues. J lost 6 bases, V lost 5 bases, and 6 bases had no gene match. Germline CDR1 SEHNR, CDR2 FQNEAQ (reference sequence).

V and J are TRBV6-1 and TRBJ1-2; 9 nucleotides agree with TRBD1. This CDR3 region has 15 residues. Per the germline V gene, CDR1 is MNHNS and CDR2 is SASEGT. The V segment lost 7 bases and the J segment 7 bases; nucleotides outside the gene matches: 13. The CDR3 bases are TGTGCCAGCACTCGGACAGGGGCGCTTACTGGTGGCTACACCTTC. Its translation is CASTRTGALTGGYTF.

The chain recombines TRBV6-5 with TRBJ2-6; possible D gene TRBD2, 6 bases. Trimming removed 11 bases at V and 2 bases at J, with 16 bases between. CDR1 and CDR2 (germline): MNHEY, SVGAGI. The CDR3 extends over 15 amino acids. The CDR3 loop is CAVREARAGANVLTF. DNA for the CDR3: TGTGCCGTTAGGGAGGCTCGGGCTGGGGCCAACGTCCTGACTTTC.